Listed below are T cell receptor beta chains from one sample, sequenced in a study of identical twins. One entry per CDR3 protein, called by TCRdb with MiXCR from the 5' RACE reads. Of 450,000 or so distinct CDR3 sequences listed, over 12% are singletons. The sample was also reused in another study, on yellow fever vaccine responses in identical twins.

The specimen sequenced was CD4+ T cells sorted from blood. These receptors originate from a woman aged 18-29 years in good health. CDR3s include the opening cysteine and the closing phenylalanine or tryptophan. A D gene is named only where the DNA matches it firmly. The size field is filled for only some rows; it gives once, few, many or a size class.

TRBD2,TRBV28,TRBJ2-1,15,.,TGTGCCAGCAGCGCGGGAGGCGCTGGTTACAATGAGCAGTTCTTC,CASSAGGAGYNEQFF
.,TRBV20-1,TRBJ2-7,12,few,TGCAGTGCTAGAGACAGACAGTACGAGCAGTACTTC,CSARDRQYEQYF
.,TRBV28,TRBJ2-5,16,many,TGTGCCAGCAGTTTTTCCCAAGCCGGGACAAAAGAGACCCAGTACTTC,CASSFSQAGTKETQYF
.,TRBV18,TRBJ2-1,15,.,TGTGCCAGCTCCTCAACCGGGACTTACTACAATGAGCAGTTCTTC,CASSSTGTYYNEQFF
TRBD2,TRBV27,TRBJ2-3,17,few,TGTGCCAGCACCTCCCCAGCGGGAGGGGTCGGGACAGATACGCAGTATTTT,CASTSPAGGVGTDTQYF
TRBD1,TRBV5-1,TRBJ2-3,15,many,TGCGCCAGCAGCTTCCGGGACAGGGTAGGAGATACGCAGTATTTT,CASSFRDRVGDTQYF
TRBD2,TRBV20-1,TRBJ2-5,15,.,TGCAGTGCTAGTCCCTCAGCGGGGGGGGCAGGGACCCAGTACTTC,CSASPSAGGAGTQYF
.,TRBV6-1,TRBJ2-2,16,.,TGTGCCAGCACCCTAACTGGCGGGGCGAACACCGGGGAGCTGTTTTTT,CASTLTGGANTGELFF
.,TRBV28,TRBJ2-7,14,few,TGTGCCAGCAGTTTATTGTCTCCAGGCAACGAGCAGTACTTC,CASSLLSPGNEQYF
.,TRBV7-7,TRBJ2-1,13,few,TGTGCTAGCAGCTTAGCCCTAGGTGGAGAGCAGTTCTTC,CASSLALGGEQFF
.,TRBV12-3/TRBV12-4,TRBJ2-1,13,few,TGTGCCAGCATACGAAGCTCCTACAATGAGCAGTTCTTC,CASIRSSYNEQFF
.,TRBV29-1,TRBJ2-1,15,.,TGCAGCGCACCAAGAGCGGGTACCTCCTACAATGAGCAGTTCTTC,CSAPRAGTSYNEQFF
.,TRBV12-3/TRBV12-4,TRBJ2-7,13,many,TGTGCCAGCAGTTCTTATAGCCCCCACGAGCAGTACTTC,CASSSYSPHEQYF
.,TRBV5-1,TRBJ2-1,14,.,TGCGCCAGCAGCTGGGCGCCCCCAGGCAATGAGCAGTTCTTC,CASSWAPPGNEQFF
.,TRBV20-1,TRBJ2-4,17,few,TGCAGTGCCATCCGGGACAAATTTTCCCTAGCCAAAAACATTCAGTACTTC,CSAIRDKFSLAKNIQYF
.,TRBV5-1,TRBJ2-3,13,few,TGCGCCAGCAGCGACGGAGGCACAGATACGCAGTATTTT,CASSDGGTDTQYF
.,TRBV6-2/TRBV6-3,TRBJ2-3,14,few,TGTGCCAGCAGCCCCTACCTCGGCACAGATACGCAGTATTTT,CASSPYLGTDTQYF
TRBD2,TRBV29-1,TRBJ2-1,17,many,TGCAGCGTGGTAAACTATCGACTAGCGGGTACACACAATGAGCAGTTCTTC,CSVVNYRLAGTHNEQFF
.,TRBV7-3,TRBJ2-2,14,.,TGTGCCAGCACCAATGCAGGAGCCACCGGGGAGCTGTTTTTT,CASTNAGATGELFF